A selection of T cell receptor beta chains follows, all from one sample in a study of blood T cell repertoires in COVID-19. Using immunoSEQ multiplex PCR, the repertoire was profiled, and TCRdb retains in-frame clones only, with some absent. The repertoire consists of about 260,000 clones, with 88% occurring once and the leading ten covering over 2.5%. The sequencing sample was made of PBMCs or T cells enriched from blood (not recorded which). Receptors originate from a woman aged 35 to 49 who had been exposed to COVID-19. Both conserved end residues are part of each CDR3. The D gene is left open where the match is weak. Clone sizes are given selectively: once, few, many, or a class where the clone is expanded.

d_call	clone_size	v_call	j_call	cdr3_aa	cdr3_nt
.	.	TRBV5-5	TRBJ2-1	CASSVTGYNEQFF	TGTGCCAGCAGCGTGACAGGTTACAATGAGCAGTTCTTC
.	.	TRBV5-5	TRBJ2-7	CASRFRDTYSYEQYF	TGTGCCAGCAGATTCAGGGACACGTACTCCTACGAGCAGTACTTC
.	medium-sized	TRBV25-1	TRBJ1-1	CASSEHRTQEAFF	TGTGCCAGCAGTGAGCATCGGACACAAGAAGCTTTCTTT
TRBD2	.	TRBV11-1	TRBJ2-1	CASSPNHMGGSEQFF	TGTGCCAGCAGCCCCAACCACATGGGGGGGAGTGAGCAGTTCTTC
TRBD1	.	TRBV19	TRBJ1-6	CASSIGGTGYSSPLHF	TGTGCCAGTAGTATCGGTGGGACAGGGTATTCTTCACCCCTCCACTTT
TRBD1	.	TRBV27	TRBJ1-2	CASSLRQGSNYGYTF	TGTGCCAGCAGCCTCCGACAGGGATCTAACTATGGCTACACCTTC
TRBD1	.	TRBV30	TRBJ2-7	CAWSLGTATYEQYF	TGTGCCTGGAGCCTTGGGACAGCTACCTACGAGCAGTACTTC
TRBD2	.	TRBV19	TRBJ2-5	CASSTGLAGGQETQYF	TGTGCCAGTAGTACGGGACTAGCGGGGGGGCAAGAGACCCAGTACTTC
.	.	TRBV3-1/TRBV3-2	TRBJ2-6	CASSPPPGLSTGANVLTF	TGTGCCAGCAGCCCCCCCCCGGGGTTGAGTACTGGGGCCAACGTCCTGACTTTC
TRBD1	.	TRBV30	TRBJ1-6	CAWSVRTGDLSNSPLHF	TGTGCCTGGAGTGTACGGACAGGCGACCTTAGTAATTCACCCCTCCACTTT
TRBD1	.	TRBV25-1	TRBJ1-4	CASSDRVHEKLFF	TGTGCCAGCAGCGACAGGGTTCACGAAAAACTGTTTTTT
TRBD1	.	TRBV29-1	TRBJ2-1	CSTSVGTGFNNEQFF	TGCAGCACCTCCGTTGGGACAGGGTTTAACAATGAGCAGTTCTTC
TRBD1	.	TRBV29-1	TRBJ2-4	CSVAGGQADIQYF	TGCAGCGTTGCAGGAGGACAGGCGGACATTCAGTACTTC
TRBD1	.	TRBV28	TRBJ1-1	CASTSGGRTEAFF	TGTGCCAGCACCTCAGGGGGTAGGACTGAAGCTTTCTTT
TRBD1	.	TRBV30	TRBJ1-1	CAWRWGTGRAFF	TGTGCCTGGAGGTGGGGGACAGGGAGGGCTTTCTTT
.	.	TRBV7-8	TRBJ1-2	CASSFMVGGGGYTF	TGTGCCAGCAGCTTCATGGTGGGGGGAGGGGGCTACACCTTC
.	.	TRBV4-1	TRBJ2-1	CASSQDIRGVGEQFF	TGCGCCAGCAGCCAAGATATCAGGGGGGTGGGTGAGCAGTTCTTC
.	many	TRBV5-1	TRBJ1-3	CASSLNTGFGLSGNTIYF	TGTGCCAGCAGCCTTAACACAGGGTTCGGACTCTCTGGAAACACCATATATTTT
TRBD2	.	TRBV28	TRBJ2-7	CASSPTWGGYEQYF	TGTGCCAGCAGTCCTACCTGGGGGGGCTACGAGCAGTACTTC
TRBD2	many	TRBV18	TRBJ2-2	CASSPQTGTSGGNTGELFF	TGTGCCAGCTCACCACAGACCGGGACTAGCGGGGGAAATACCGGGGAGCTGTTTTTT
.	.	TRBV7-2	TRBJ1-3	CASSLVPPGALGNTIYF	TGTGCCAGCAGCTTAGTACCTCCAGGGGCCTTGGGAAACACCATATATTTT
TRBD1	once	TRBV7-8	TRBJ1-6	CASSFRGTGHSPLHF	TGTGCCAGCAGCTTCCGAGGGACAGGGCATTCACCCCTCCACTTT
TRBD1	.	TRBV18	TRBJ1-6	CASSRQGPSSYNSPLHF	TGTGCCAGCTCACGACAGGGACCCAGCTCCTATAATTCACCCCTCCACTTT
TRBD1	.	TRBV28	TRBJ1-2	CASSFPRGHSNYGYTF	TGTGCCAGCAGTTTTCCCAGGGGGCATAGTAACTATGGCTACACCTTC
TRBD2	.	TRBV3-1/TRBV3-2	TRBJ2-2	CASRFLAGDPNTGELFF	TGTGCCAGCAGGTTCCTAGCGGGGGACCCGAACACCGGGGAGCTGTTTTTT
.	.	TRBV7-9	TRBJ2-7	CASSFDSRVGEQYF	TGTGCCAGCAGCTTCGACAGCCGAGTCGGCGAGCAGTACTTC
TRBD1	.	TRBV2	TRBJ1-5	CASSGQGIRQPQHF	TGTGCCAGCAGCGGACAGGGGATTCGCCAGCCCCAGCATTTT
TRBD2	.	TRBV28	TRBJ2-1	CASTFSGPINNEQFF	TGTGCCAGCACCTTTAGCGGGCCTATCAACAATGAGCAGTTCTTC